This T cell receptor (beta chain) was recovered during a study of blood T cell repertoires in COVID-19. Study-level background: Specimens from acute and convalescent COVID-19 originated in the United States, Italy and Spain. PBMCs, B-cell-depleted T cells, or T cells provided the cDNA or gDNA that made up the material.

Per the original data handling: Estimates of nucleated cell counts were drawn from the amplification of reference gene primers. Profiled with immunoSEQ multiplex PCR; TCRdb holds only in-frame clones, not every one. Clone size and V and J calls were adopted from that table, with D and trimming inferred from the DNA. The data show tens of thousands of clones, with roughly 84% seen just once and under 3% held by the top ten. Germline assignment: CDR1 SEHNR and CDR2 FQNEAQ (reference sequence). The CDR3 runs to 14 residues. Losses at the gene ends were 6 bases for V and 4 bases for J; bases not matched to a gene: 7.

What was sequenced was peripheral blood. The chain combines TRBV7-9 with TRBJ1-2; 8 nucleotides line up with TRBD1. The receptor was derived from a man aged 45-65 years with acute or convalescent COVID-19. The CDR3 DNA follows: TGTGCCAGCAGTCCAGGGGGCGCGGGCTATGGCTACACCTTC. It is translated as CASSPGGAGYGYTF.